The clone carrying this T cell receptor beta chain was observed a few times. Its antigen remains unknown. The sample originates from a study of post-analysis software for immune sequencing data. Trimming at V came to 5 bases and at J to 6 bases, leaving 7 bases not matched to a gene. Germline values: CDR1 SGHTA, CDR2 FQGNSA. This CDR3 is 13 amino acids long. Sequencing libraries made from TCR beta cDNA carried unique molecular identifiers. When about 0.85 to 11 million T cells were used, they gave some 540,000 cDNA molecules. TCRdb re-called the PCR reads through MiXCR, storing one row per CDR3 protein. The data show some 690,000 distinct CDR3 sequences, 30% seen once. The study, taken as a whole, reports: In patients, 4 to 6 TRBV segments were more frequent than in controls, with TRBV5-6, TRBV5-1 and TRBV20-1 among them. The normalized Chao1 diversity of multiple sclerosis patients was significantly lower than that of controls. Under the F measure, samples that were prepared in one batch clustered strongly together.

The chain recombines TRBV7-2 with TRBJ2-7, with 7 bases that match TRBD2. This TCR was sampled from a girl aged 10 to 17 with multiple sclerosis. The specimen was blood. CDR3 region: CASSPGLGGEQYF. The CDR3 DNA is TGTGCCAGCAGCCCCGGACTAGGTGGCGAGCAGTACTTC.